This is a list of T cell receptor beta chains from one sample in a study of blood T cells in healthy people across ages. TCRdb re-analysed the 5' RACE reads in MiXCR, keeping a single row per CDR3 protein. Of about a million distinct CDR3 sequences listed, just over 50% are singletons. The sample taken for sequencing was blood. These receptors all stem from a woman in her sixties or seventies in good health. Each CDR3 is given with its conserved first and last residue. The D gene is left open where the match is weak. Size tells how often a clone was seen (once, few, many) or the class of an expanded clone, and some rows leave it out.

J gene,CDR3 length,clone size,D gene,V gene,CDR3 protein,CDR3 DNA
TRBJ2-5,14,.,TRBD2,TRBV7-2,CASSFPSGRETQYF,TGTGCCAGCAGCTTCCCTAGCGGGAGGGAGACCCAGTACTTC
TRBJ1-2,16,.,.,TRBV18,CASSPPDRQDDYGYTF,TGTGCCAGCTCCCCTCCCGACCGGCAGGACGACTATGGCTACACCTTC
TRBJ2-7,15,.,TRBD2,TRBV25-1,CASSGLAGVSYEQYF,TGTGCCAGCAGTGGACTAGCGGGGGTCTCCTACGAGCAGTACTTC
TRBJ2-3,14,many,TRBD2,TRBV11-2,CASSPGTITDTQYF,TGTGCCAGCAGCCCGGGGACTATCACAGATACGCAGTATTTT
TRBJ2-1,14,.,.,TRBV7-8,CASSLGRYLDEQFF,TGTGCCAGCAGCTTAGGGAGATACCTGGATGAGCAGTTCTTC
TRBJ2-7,18,.,TRBD2,TRBV15,CATSRGLAGFPISYEQYF,TGTGCCACCAGCAGGGGACTAGCGGGATTCCCAATCTCCTACGAGCAGTACTTC
TRBJ2-5,13,.,.,TRBV27,CASSPPGQKTQYF,TGTGCCAGCAGTCCACCCGGCCAGAAGACCCAGTACTTC
TRBJ1-5,14,few,.,TRBV25-1,CASSESLSNQPQHF,TGTGCCAGCAGTGAATCCCTCAGCAATCAGCCCCAGCATTTT
TRBJ2-1,14,.,TRBD2,TRBV20-1,CSARGTSGTNEQFF,TGCAGTGCTAGAGGGACTAGCGGGACCAATGAGCAGTTCTTC
TRBJ2-3,15,few,.,TRBV12-3/TRBV12-4,CASSRQTPYGDTQYF,TGTGCCAGCAGTCGACAGACCCCCTACGGGGATACGCAGTATTTT
TRBJ1-6,13,many,.,TRBV7-9,CASRSIANSPLHF,TGTGCCAGCAGATCCATTGCGAATTCACCCCTCCACTTT
TRBJ2-4,14,.,.,TRBV4-1,CASSQDTGPCIQYF,TGCGCCAGCAGCCAAGACACCGGACCGTGCATTCAGTACTTC
TRBJ2-2,15,.,.,TRBV7-9,CASSLEGQFAGELFF,TGTGCCAGCAGCTTAGAGGGGCAGTTCGCCGGGGAGCTGTTTTTT
TRBJ2-3,14,few,.,TRBV10-3,CAISSGISTDTQYF,TGTGCCATCAGCAGCGGAATAAGCACAGATACGCAGTATTTT
TRBJ2-1,14,.,TRBD2,TRBV29-1,CSTARSGSYNEQFF,TGCAGCACAGCCCGTAGCGGGAGTTACAATGAGCAGTTCTTC
TRBJ1-5,15,.,.,TRBV18,CASSPPGTPNQPQHF,TGTGCCAGCTCACCCCCAGGGACACCTAATCAGCCCCAGCATTTT
TRBJ2-1,14,.,.,TRBV12-3/TRBV12-4,CASSHPSSYNEQFF,TGTGCCAGCAGTCACCCGAGCTCCTACAATGAGCAGTTCTTC
TRBJ2-5,12,.,.,TRBV6-5,CASSPHPLTQYF,TGTGCCAGCAGCCCCCACCCACTCACCCAGTACTTC
TRBJ1-2,15,.,.,TRBV7-8,CASSPERLGNNGYTF,TGTGCCAGCAGCCCGGAAAGGCTGGGAAATAATGGCTACACCTTC
TRBJ2-5,13,.,.,TRBV10-2,CASRAGDIETQYF,TGCGCCAGCAGAGCAGGGGATATCGAGACCCAGTACTTC
TRBJ2-1,13,few,.,TRBV27,CASSLAGFNEQFF,TGTGCCAGCAGTTTAGCAGGGTTCAATGAGCAGTTCTTC
TRBJ1-2,15,.,.,TRBV4-1,CASSQGRTVEYGYTF,TGCGCCAGCAGCCAAGGGAGGACAGTAGAATATGGCTACACCTTC
TRBJ2-7,12,.,.,TRBV29-1,CSVREFSYEQYF,TGCAGCGTTAGGGAATTCTCCTACGAGCAGTACTTC
TRBJ2-7,17,.,TRBD1,TRBV6-6,CASSLTGGPRFLYEQYF,TGTGCCAGCAGTCTCACAGGGGGCCCTCGATTTTTGTACGAGCAGTACTTC
TRBJ2-7,15,.,TRBD1,TRBV6-2/TRBV6-3,CASRYMGQGSYEQYF,TGTGCCAGCAGATACATGGGACAGGGGAGCTACGAGCAGTACTTC
TRBJ2-3,14,few,.,TRBV20-1,CSARELVRVDTQYF,TGCAGTGCTAGAGAACTAGTTAGAGTAGATACGCAGTATTTT
TRBJ2-5,14,.,.,TRBV20-1,CSARDLLGGETQYF,TGCAGTGCTAGAGATCTCCTAGGCGGAGAGACCCAGTACTTC
TRBJ2-7,13,.,.,TRBV30,CAWSLGNSYEQYF,TGTGCCTGGAGTTTGGGGAATTCCTACGAGCAGTACTTC
TRBJ1-1,13,few,.,TRBV7-2,CASSGAADTEAFF,TGTGCCAGCAGCGGGGCGGCTGACACTGAAGCTTTCTTT
TRBJ2-7,12,.,.,TRBV29-1,CSVGWGRNEQYF,TGCAGCGTTGGGTGGGGTAGGAACGAGCAGTACTTC
TRBJ2-5,11,.,.,TRBV28,CASTGRETQYF,TGTGCCAGCACTGGAAGGGAGACCCAGTACTTC
TRBJ2-7,15,few,TRBD1,TRBV10-3,CAIRFSGTGTYEQYF,TGTGCCATCAGGTTTAGTGGGACAGGGACCTACGAGCAGTACTTC
TRBJ2-6,18,.,TRBD2,TRBV7-2,CASSLMAGGGGGANVLTF,TGTGCCAGCAGCTTAATGGCGGGAGGAGGAGGTGGGGCCAACGTCCTGACTTTC
TRBJ2-7,17,.,TRBD2,TRBV9,CASSDRGLAGSSYEQYF,TGTGCCAGCAGCGACCGCGGACTAGCGGGAAGTTCATATGAGCAGTACTTC
TRBJ2-3,15,.,.,TRBV6-1,CASSEVRSSTDTQYF,TGTGCCAGCAGTGAAGTACGGAGCAGCACAGATACGCAGTATTTT
TRBJ1-5,19,few,TRBD1,TRBV15,CATSRDFRVEQGAGQPQHF,TGTGCCACCAGCAGAGATTTTCGAGTCGAACAGGGGGCGGGTCAGCCCCAGCATTTT
TRBJ1-5,15,.,.,TRBV28,CASSLISVSNQPQHF,TGTGCCAGCAGCCTAATCTCGGTTAGCAATCAGCCCCAGCATTTT
TRBJ1-2,11,.,.,TRBV29-1,CSVARGQGYTF,TGCAGCGTCGCTAGAGGGCAAGGCTACACCTTC
TRBJ2-3,15,.,.,TRBV21-1,CASYRGHGFVRQQYF,TGTGCCAGCTACCGAGGACACGGCTTTGTGCGTCAGCAGTATTTT
TRBJ2-5,13,few,.,TRBV10-3,CAISATGWETQYF,TGTGCCATCAGTGCGACGGGCTGGGAGACCCAGTACTTC
TRBJ1-5,13,.,.,TRBV18,CASSPFMDQPQHF,TGTGCCAGCTCACCCTTCATGGATCAGCCCCAGCATTTT
TRBJ2-7,11,few,.,TRBV20-1,CSARSRQEQYF,TGCAGTGCTAGATCCCGACAGGAGCAGTACTTC
TRBJ2-5,12,.,.,TRBV4-2,CASSRLLDEQYF,TGTGCCAGCAGCCGACTACTGGATGAGCAGTACTTC
TRBJ2-7,14,few,.,TRBV2,CAGKATVKGPEQYF,TGTGCCGGTAAAGCTACAGTAAAGGGGCCTGAGCAGTACTTC
TRBJ2-3,13,once,.,TRBV12-3/TRBV12-4,CASSMWSGDTQYF,TGTGCCAGCAGCATGTGGAGCGGAGATACGCAGTATTTT
TRBJ2-7,14,.,.,TRBV4-2,CASSREVRTYEQYF,TGTGCCAGCAGCCGGGAGGTGCGAACCTACGAGCAGTACTTC
TRBJ2-1,14,.,.,TRBV12-3/TRBV12-4,CASKRGERDNEQFF,TGTGCCAGCAAAAGAGGGGAGAGAGACAATGAGCAGTTCTTC
TRBJ2-5,15,.,.,TRBV20-1,CSAARTRTAQETQYF,TGCAGTGCTGCCCGGACGAGGACAGCCCAAGAGACCCAGTACTTC